Given below is one T cell receptor (beta chain) in context. Its antigen target is currently unknown. Per-base qualities were not stored, and no clone one base away is much larger. This sample stems from a study of cytomegalovirus exposure and HLA in healthy donors (dated by TCRdb to between 2016 and 2019). About the investigation overall: An earlier analysis of around 600 of the donors reported about 250 Gb of sequence data and some 120 million unique TCR beta sequences from 150 million to 200 million T cells. Roughly 300 gigabases of sequencing data and approximately 91 million unique TCR sequences made up an early release that covered nearly 650 HLA-typed donors. The genetic ancestry cluster associated with self-reported Caucasian donors included over 65% of the 300 to 400 genotyped donors. The aim of the study was to test whether cataloging public T cell receptors could identify signatures of past pathogen exposure. The T cell repertoires of under 750 subjects were profiled by immunosequencing and related to cytomegalovirus serostatus. A separate validation cohort of some 130 different subjects was used in addition to the roughly 620-subject first cohort. To predict cytomegalovirus infection status, the study brought together high-throughput TCR immunosequencing, statistical association of individual TCRs with disease status, and machine learning. A later analysis re-analyzed previously published TCR beta repertoires from roughly 630 donors and added high-resolution HLA genotyping to study TCR occurrence patterns. In the later analysis, no new phenotypic data were used to find candidate immune exposures; instead, reliance was placed on TCR beta sequences and their occurrence across donors. To decide whether each TCR beta V gene segment behaved as functional or pseudogenic, an earlier analysis of some 600 of the donors relied on high-throughput TCR beta sequencing. Donor age, sex, ethnicity and CMV serostatus were compiled alongside the repertoire data. In a later genetic analysis, genome-wide SNP genotypes for about 55% of the roughly 670 donors were used, and that subset was treated as a discovery cohort. All discovery cohort repertoires had been generated on a single sequencing platform. Both class I and class II loci were covered by HLA typing, at four-digit resolution. Typing coverage varied by locus: roughly 620-630 donors for A, B, C, DRB1 and DQB1; some 520 for DQA1; more than 600 for DPA1; 450 to 480 for DPB1. About 5 DR-DQ haplotypes were handled as single units for association and clustering, since linkage in the cohort was strong. On average, around 240,000 unique TCR beta nucleotide sequences were sequenced per donor among a few hundred genotyped donors of the cohort, with roughly 18% of those sequences being non-productive. Summary of the overall study and its limitations: Because counts were too low, about 15 rarely observed V segments, including chromosome 9 orphons, were left out of the earlier analysis of roughly 600 of the donors. A later genetic analysis associated a missense DCLRE1C variant with V-gene and J-gene trimming of TCR beta chains, and an independent cohort replicated the association. In a later analysis, 15,000 to 20,000 TCR beta sequences were associated with specific HLA alleles at a false discovery rate of 0.05. In a later analysis, most CMV-associated TCR beta chains were found to appear HLA-restricted, with HLA associations seemingly driven largely by CMV exposure. According to a later analysis, TCR association rates differed among HLA loci, with DRB1 alleles showing the most associated TCRs and HLA-C alleles showing the fewest. Immune exposure information for the cohort was limited to CMV serostatus. Across donors, most TCR sequences were observed very rarely, whereas some public TCRs were present in many individuals. In this cohort, only TCR beta chains were sequenced, and detectable features were limited by the absence of alpha or paired-chain data. A further reported finding was that TCR beta sequences accurately predicted the HLA-A and HLA-B alleles for most subjects in the first cohort. In a later genetic analysis, fewer N-insertions in productive TCRs were reported among donors in an Asian-associated ancestry cluster than the roughly 640-donor mean. Correlated functional status among segregating V segments might reflect linkage disequilibrium, but an unknown experimental factor could not be ruled out. A cluster of highly shared sequence variants was judged likely to represent a technical artifact of the sequencing pipeline. When HLA alleles, especially DR and DQ, strongly co-occurred, attributing TCR associations to individual alleles was difficult. A later analysis found that HLA-associated TCR beta chains were more clonally expanded and had lower generation probabilities than equally common non-associated chains. In an earlier analysis of roughly 500 of the donors, most TCR beta V segments appeared in productive rearrangements about 90% or about 30% of the time, broadly matching IMGT annotations. Sequencing depth was assumed to be roughly uniform across donors in the presence/absence analyses, though that assumption may not hold. According to the authors, the approach could potentially be generalized to other disease states and immunological phenotypes. Several of the top co-occurrence clusters appeared to be linked to parvovirus B19, influenza, CMV and Epstein-Barr virus, according to a later analysis. The classifier was reported to diagnose cytomegalovirus status with high specificity and sensitivity in both the original and validation cohorts. Some IMGT-functional V segments, including TRBV6-2 and TRBV6-3, could not be told apart with the 87-base-pair reads, so those segments were excluded. Because HLA typing was unavailable for some donors at each locus, only the typed subset was used in association tests. In vitro tests confirmed that a few of the cytomegalovirus-associated TCR beta chains recognize cytomegalovirus antigens. The study gave a list of about 170 TCR beta chains associated with cytomegalovirus.

In total, just over 650 healthy bone marrow donors made up the cohort. At the time of sampling, all cohort members were nominally healthy, though unrecorded immune exposures were likely present. The donor was CMV seronegative and was included in the group of over 300 seronegative cohort members. A peripheral blood sample was provided by each donor, and peripheral blood mononuclear cells were used for TCR beta sequencing. Genomic DNA was extracted from the blood cell samples with the Qiagen DNeasy Blood Extraction Kit. The germline V gene encodes CDR1 LGHNA and CDR2 YNFKEQ. The cysteine opens and the phenylalanine closes a CDR3 of 16 amino acids. Kept here is only the CDR3 DNA, which spans 48 bases and is read in frame from base 1. Cut back by 0 bases and 0 bases, the V and J ends lie 10 bases apart. The library was produced with the immunoSEQ multiplex PCR assay. A mixture of 60 forward primers for TCR Vbeta segments and 13 reverse primers for TCR Jbeta segments was used in the multiplex PCR. The CDR3 region of rearranged TCR beta genes was amplified from genomic DNA with a multiplex PCR assay. The amplified TCR beta libraries were sequenced on the Illumina HiSeq System as 87-base-pair reads. In the source study's methods: Across the 700 or so repertoires, a later analysis counted 80 million or so unique TCR beta chains, 9.5 million to 13 million of which were shared by at least two donors. Raw reads were error-corrected and collapsed into unique sequences by a nearest-neighbor algorithm in which closely related sequences were merged to remove PCR and sequencing errors. Alignment of CDR3 sequences to IMGT reference sequences was used to assign V, D and J gene segments. Each retained sequence needed at least a six-nucleotide match to both a V gene segment and a J gene segment. Rearrangements were classified as productive when the CDR3 lacked stop codons and remained in frame with V and J, and all other rearrangements were classified as non-productive. Following IMGT convention, CDR3 was defined as the stretch from the second conserved V-encoded cysteine to the conserved J-encoded phenylalanine. In an earlier analysis of approximately 500 of the donors, sequences lacking an unambiguous match to a single V gene segment were excluded. In an earlier analysis of almost 600 of the donors, a V segment was called functional when productive rearrangements were above 56.7%, and segregating when the standard deviation between donors exceeded 5%. A statistical classification framework was built to diagnose cytomegalovirus status from the catalog of TCR beta chain sequences. In a later analysis, V and J genes were assigned by comparing TCR nucleotide sequences against IMGT/GENE-DB human TR gene sequences. In a later analysis, CDR3 sequences and most-parsimonious VDJ recombination scenarios were assigned using the TCRdist pipeline. In a later analysis, every TCR beta chain was defined by the combination of its CDR3 amino acid sequence and its V-gene family, and reads without a unique V-gene family were dropped. As a way to deal with suspected cross-contamination and a sequencing artifact, a later analysis dropped roughly 600 nucleotide sequences that were highly shared and had low generation probability. In a later analysis, a clonal expansion index for each public chain was calculated from normalized within-repertoire ranks of inferred template counts. Generation probabilities in a later analysis came from a VDJ recombination model fitted to out-of-frame rearrangements, and those results were checked against IGoR. In a later analysis, TCR-TCR, TCR-HLA and TCR-CMV co-occurrence was scored with hypergeometric tests, and a repertoire-size bias correction was applied to TCR pairs. To estimate false discovery rates, a later analysis permuted the HLA or CMV assignments 20 times. In a later analysis, co-occurring TCRs were grouped using DBSCAN, with TCRdist sequence similarity added in when clustering inside HLA-allele-positive subsets. Co-occurrence clustering excluded repertoires with fewer than 30,000 or more than 120,000 public chains, plus five with anomalous nucleotide sharing. The clones in this table, taken by TCRdb from immuneACCESS, are in-frame only. Not every clone is retained; where verified, under half of the shortfall comes from an unresolved V gene, and the cause of the rest is unknown. Clonal size and the V and J genes are those of that table, whereas D and trimming came from the DNA. The sample includes 150,000 to 200,000 clones, with about 88% observed a single time. Around 0.21% of the sample is in the top ten clones.

The chain is encoded by TRBV4-2 joined to TRBJ2-3, with no confidently assigned D gene. The sequenced sample was PBMCs. This receptor was taken from a girl less than two years old in good health and CMV-seronegative. This receptor carries the CDR3 CASSQDPPLSTDTQYF. The base sequence is TGTGCCAGCAGCCAAGATCCCCCCCTTAGCACAGATACGCAGTATTTT.